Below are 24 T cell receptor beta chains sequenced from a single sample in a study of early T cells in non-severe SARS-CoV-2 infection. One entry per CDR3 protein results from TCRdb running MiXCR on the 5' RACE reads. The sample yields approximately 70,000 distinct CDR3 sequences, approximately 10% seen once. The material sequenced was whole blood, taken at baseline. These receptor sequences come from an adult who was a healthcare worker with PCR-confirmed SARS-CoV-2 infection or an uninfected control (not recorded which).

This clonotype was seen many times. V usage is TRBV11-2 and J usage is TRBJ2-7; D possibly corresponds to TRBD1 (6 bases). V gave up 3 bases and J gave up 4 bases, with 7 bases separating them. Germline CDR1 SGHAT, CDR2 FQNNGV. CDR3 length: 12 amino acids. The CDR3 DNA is TGTGCCAGCAGCTTCGGACAGTACGAGCAGTACTTC. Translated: CASSFGQYEQYF.

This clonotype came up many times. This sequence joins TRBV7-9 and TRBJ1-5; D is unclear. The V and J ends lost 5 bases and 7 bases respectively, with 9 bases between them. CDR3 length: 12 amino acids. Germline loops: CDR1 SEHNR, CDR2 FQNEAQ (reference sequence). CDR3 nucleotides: TGTGCCAGCAGCAATAGGATCCAGCCCCAGCATTTT. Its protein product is CASSNRIQPQHF.

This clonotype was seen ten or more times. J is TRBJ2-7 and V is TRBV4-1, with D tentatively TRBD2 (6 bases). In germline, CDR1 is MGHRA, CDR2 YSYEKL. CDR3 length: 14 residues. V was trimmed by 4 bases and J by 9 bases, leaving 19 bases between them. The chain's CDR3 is CASSPGLSVGGQYF. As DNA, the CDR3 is TGCGCCAGCAGCCCGGGACTCTCAGTGGGGGGGCAGTACTTC.

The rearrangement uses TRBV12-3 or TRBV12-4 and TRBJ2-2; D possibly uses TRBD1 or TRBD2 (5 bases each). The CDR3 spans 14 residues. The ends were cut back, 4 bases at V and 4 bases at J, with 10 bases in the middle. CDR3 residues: CASSSGTSTGELFF. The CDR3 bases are TGTGCCAGCAGTTCCGGGACCAGCACCGGGGAGCTGTTTTTT.

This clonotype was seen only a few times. The CDR3 is CASSKHGTGEYSNQPQHF. The CDR3 coding sequence is TGTGCCAGCAGTAAACACGGGACAGGGGAGTATAGCAATCAGCCCCAGCATTTT. This chain links TRBV6-1 with TRBJ1-5; TRBD1 matches 10 bases. The CDR3 totals 18 residues. Unmatched junction bases numbered 10, after V lost 5 bases and J lost 0 bases. CDR1 and CDR2 from the germline V gene are MNHNS and SASEGT.

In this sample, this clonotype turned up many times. The CDR3 here is CASSSELGGEQYF. CDR3 nucleotides: TGCGCCAGCAGCTCCGAGTTAGGGGGCGAGCAGTACTTC. J is TRBJ2-7 and V is TRBV4-3; TRBD1 might be the D (6 bases). V lost 5 bases and J lost 6, with 14 bases in between. The CDR3 has 13 amino acids. Germline CDR1 reads LGHNA; CDR2 reads YSLEER.

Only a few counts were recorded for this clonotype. The CDR3 loop reads CASSIGSGYEQYF. The CDR3 DNA reads as TGTGCCAGTAGTATCGGGTCGGGCTACGAGCAGTACTTC. The chain uses TRBV19 and TRBJ2-7; the D is unclear. In germline, CDR1 is LNHDA, CDR2 SQIVND (reference sequence). The CDR3 totals 13 residues. V was shortened by 3 bases and J by 3 bases, with 9 bases between the two germline ends. Variable domain in full (rest from reference TRBV19 and TRBJ2-7): DGGITQSPKYLFRKEGQNVTLSCEQNLNHDAMYWYRQDPGQGLRLIYYSQIVNDFQKGDIAEGYSVSREKKESFPLTVTSAQKNPTAFYLCASSIGSGYEQYFGPGTRLTVT.

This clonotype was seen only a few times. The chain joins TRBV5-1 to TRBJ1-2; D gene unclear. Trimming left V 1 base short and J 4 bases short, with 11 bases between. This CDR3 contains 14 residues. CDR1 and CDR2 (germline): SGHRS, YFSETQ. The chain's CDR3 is CASSLNGFSYGYTF. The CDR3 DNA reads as TGCGCCAGCAGCTTGAACGGTTTTTCCTATGGCTACACCTTC.

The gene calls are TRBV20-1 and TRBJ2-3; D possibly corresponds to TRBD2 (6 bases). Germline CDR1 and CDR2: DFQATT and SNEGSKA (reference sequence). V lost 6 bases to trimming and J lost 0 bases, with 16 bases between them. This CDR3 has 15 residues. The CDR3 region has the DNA TGCAGTGCCCCGCCGCCGGGAGCGAGCACAGATACGCAGTATTTT. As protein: CSAPPPGASTDTQYF.

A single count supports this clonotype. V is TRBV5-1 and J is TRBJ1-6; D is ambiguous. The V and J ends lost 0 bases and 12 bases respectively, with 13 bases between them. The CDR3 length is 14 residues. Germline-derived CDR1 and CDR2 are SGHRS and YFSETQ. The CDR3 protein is CASSLEVAVQPLHF. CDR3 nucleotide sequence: TGCGCCAGCAGCTTGGAGGTGGCGGTGCAACCCCTCCACTTT.

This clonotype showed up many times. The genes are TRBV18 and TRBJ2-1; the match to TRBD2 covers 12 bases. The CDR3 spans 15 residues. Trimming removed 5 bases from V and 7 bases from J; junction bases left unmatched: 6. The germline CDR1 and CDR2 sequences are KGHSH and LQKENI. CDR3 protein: CASSIGLAGRNEQFF. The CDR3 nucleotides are TGTGCCAGCTCAATCGGACTAGCGGGAAGGAATGAGCAGTTCTTC.

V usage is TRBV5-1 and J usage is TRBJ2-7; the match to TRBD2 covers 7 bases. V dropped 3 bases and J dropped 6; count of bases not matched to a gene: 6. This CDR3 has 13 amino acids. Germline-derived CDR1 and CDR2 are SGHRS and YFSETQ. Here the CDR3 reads CASSSRGVSEQYF. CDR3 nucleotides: TGCGCCAGCAGCTCCCGGGGGGTTTCCGAGCAGTACTTC.

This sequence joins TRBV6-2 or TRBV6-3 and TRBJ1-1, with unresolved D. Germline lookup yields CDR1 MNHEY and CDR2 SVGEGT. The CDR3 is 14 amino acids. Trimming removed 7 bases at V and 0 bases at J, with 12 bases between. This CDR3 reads CASTSNRLNTEAFF. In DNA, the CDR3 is TGTGCCAGCACTTCCAACAGACTGAACACTGAAGCTTTCTTT.

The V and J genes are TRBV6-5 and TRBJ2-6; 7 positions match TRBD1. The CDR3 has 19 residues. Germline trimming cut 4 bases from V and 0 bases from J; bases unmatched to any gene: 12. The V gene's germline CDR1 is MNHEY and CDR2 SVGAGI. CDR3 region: CASSSPGTAKNSGANVLTF. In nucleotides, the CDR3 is TGTGCCAGCAGTTCCCCCGGGACAGCTAAAAACTCTGGGGCCAACGTCCTGACTTTC.

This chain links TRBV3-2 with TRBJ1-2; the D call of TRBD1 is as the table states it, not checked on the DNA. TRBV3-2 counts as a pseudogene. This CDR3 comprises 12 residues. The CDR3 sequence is CASSQAGGGYTF. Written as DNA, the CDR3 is TGTGCCAGCAGCCAAGCAGGGGGCGGCTACACCTTC.

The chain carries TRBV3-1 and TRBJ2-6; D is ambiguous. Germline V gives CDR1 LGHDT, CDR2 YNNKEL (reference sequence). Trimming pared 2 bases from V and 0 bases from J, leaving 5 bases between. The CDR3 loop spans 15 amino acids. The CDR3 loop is CASSQSDSGANVLTF. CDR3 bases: TGTGCCAGCAGCCAATCGGACTCTGGGGCCAACGTCCTGACTTTC.

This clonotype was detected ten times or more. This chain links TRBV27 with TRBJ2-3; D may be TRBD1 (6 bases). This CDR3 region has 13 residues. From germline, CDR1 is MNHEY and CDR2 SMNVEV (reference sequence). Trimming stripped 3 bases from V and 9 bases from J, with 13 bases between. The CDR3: CASSFPGEATQYF. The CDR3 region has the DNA TGTGCCAGCAGTTTCCCAGGGGAAGCGACGCAGTATTTT.

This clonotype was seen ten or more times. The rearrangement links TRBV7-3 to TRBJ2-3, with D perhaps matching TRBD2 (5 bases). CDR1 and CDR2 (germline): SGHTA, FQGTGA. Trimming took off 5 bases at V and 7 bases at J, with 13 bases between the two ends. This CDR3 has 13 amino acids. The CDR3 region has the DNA TGTGCCAGCAGCCGTGGTAGCGATCATACGCAGTATTTT. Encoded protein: CASSRGSDHTQYF. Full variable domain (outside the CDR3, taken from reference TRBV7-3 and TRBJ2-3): GAGVSQTPSNKVTEKGKYVELRCDPISGHTALYWYRQSLGQGPEFLIYFQGTGAADDSGLPNDRFFAVRPEGSVSTLKIQRTERGDSAVYLCASSRGSDHTQYFGPGTRLTVL.

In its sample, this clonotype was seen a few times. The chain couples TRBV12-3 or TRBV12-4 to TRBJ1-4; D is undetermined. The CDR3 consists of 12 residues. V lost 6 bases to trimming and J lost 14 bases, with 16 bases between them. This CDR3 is CASSPSGGRLFF. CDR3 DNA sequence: TGTGCCAGCAGCCCCTCGGGTGGAAGGCTGTTTTTT.

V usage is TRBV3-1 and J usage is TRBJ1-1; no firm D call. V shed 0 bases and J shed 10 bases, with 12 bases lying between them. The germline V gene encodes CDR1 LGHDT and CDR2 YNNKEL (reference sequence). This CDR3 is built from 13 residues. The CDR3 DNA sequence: TGTGCCAGCAGCCAAGATCCATTGCAGAGAGCTTTCTTT. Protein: CASSQDPLQRAFF.

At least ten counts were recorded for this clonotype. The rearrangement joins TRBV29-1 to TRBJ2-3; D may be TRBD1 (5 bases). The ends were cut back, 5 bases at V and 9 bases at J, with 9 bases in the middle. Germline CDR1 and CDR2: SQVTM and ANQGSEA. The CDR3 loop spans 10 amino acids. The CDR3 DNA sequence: TGCAGCGTTCTTCGACAGACGCAGTATTTT. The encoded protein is CSVLRQTQYF.

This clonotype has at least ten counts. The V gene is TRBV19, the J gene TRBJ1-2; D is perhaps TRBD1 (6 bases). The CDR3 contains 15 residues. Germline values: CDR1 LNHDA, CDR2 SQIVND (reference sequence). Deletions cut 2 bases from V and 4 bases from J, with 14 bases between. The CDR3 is CASSILSGGGYGYTF. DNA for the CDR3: TGTGCCAGTAGTATATTAAGCGGGGGCGGCTATGGCTACACCTTC.

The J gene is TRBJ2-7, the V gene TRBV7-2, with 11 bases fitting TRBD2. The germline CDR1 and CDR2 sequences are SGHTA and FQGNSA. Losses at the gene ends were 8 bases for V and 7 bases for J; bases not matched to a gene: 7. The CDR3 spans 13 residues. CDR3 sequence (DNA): TGTGCCAGCGGGTGGCTAGCGGGGGGTGAGCAGTACTTC. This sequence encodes CASGWLAGGEQYF. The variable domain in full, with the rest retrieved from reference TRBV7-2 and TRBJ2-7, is GAGVSQSPSNKVTEKGKDVELRCDPISGHTALYWYRQSLGQGLEFLIYFQGNSAPDKSGLPSDRFSAERTGGSVSTLTIQRTQQEDSAVYLCASGWLAGGEQYFGPGTRLTVT.

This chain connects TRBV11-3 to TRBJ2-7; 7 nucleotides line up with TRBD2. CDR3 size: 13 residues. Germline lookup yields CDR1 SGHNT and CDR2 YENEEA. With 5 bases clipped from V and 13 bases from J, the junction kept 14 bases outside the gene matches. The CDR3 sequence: CASSPCRGGSYYF. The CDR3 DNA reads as TGTGCCAGCAGCCCCTGTCGCGGCGGGAGCTATTACTTC.